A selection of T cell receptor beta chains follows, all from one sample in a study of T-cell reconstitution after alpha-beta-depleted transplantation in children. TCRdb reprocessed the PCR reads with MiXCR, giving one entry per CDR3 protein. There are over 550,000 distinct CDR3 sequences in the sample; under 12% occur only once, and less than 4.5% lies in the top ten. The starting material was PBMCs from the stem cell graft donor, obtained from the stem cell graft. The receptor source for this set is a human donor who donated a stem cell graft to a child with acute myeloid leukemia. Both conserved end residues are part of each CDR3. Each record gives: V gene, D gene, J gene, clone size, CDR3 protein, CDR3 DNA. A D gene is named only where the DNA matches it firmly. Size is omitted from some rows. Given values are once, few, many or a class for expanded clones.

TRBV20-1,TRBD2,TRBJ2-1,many,CSASRWAGVINEQFF,TGCAGTGCTTCCCGTTGGGCGGGAGTTATAAATGAGCAGTTCTTC
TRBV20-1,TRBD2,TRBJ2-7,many,CSARMTSGTYEQYF,TGCAGTGCTAGAATGACTAGCGGAACCTACGAGCAGTACTTC
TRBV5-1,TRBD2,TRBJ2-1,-,CASSSSGASYNEQFF,TGCGCCAGCAGCTCTAGCGGGGCCTCCTACAATGAGCAGTTCTTC
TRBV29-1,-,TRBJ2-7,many,CSVESQGETYEQYF,TGCAGCGTTGAATCACAGGGAGAAACATACGAGCAGTACTTC
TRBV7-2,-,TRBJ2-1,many,CASSLTGQYNEQFF,TGTGCCAGCAGCTTAACAGGGCAATACAATGAGCAGTTCTTC
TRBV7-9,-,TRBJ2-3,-,CASSPTRGFSTDTQYF,TGTGCCAGCAGCCCTACTAGGGGGTTTAGCACAGATACGCAGTATTTT
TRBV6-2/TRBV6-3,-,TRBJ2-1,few,CASSNSRSYNEQFF,TGTGCCAGCAGTAACAGCAGGTCCTACAATGAGCAGTTCTTC
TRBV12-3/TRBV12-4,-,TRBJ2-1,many,CASQWYSSYNEQFF,TGTGCCAGCCAGTGGTACAGCTCCTACAATGAGCAGTTCTTC
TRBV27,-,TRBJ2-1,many,CASSLSGFPYNEQFF,TGTGCCAGCAGTTTATCCGGGTTTCCCTACAATGAGCAGTTCTTC
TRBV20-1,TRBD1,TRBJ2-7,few,CSASRQGWTYEQYF,TGCAGTGCCAGCAGACAGGGGTGGACCTACGAGCAGTACTTC
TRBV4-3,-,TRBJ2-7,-,CASSQDRAGTYEQYF,TGCGCCAGCAGCCAAGATCGCGCAGGTACCTACGAGCAGTACTTC
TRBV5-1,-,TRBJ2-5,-,CASSGAGGDFQETQYF,TGCGCCAGCAGCGGGGCAGGGGGGGACTTTCAAGAGACCCAGTACTTC
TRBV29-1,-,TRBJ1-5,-,CSVETAGDQPQHF,TGCAGCGTTGAAACGGCAGGGGATCAGCCCCAGCATTTT
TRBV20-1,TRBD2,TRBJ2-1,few,CSATSGRGGNEQFF,TGCAGTGCTACTAGCGGGAGGGGAGGCAATGAGCAGTTCTTC
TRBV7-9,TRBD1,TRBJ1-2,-,CASSAEDRGLYGYTF,TGTGCCAGCAGCGCCGAGGACAGGGGGCTTTATGGCTACACCTTC
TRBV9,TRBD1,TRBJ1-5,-,CASSHRADRTSQNQPQHF,TGTGCCAGCAGCCACAGGGCGGACAGGACCTCCCAAAATCAGCCCCAGCATTTT
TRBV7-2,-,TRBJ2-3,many,CASSLYADTQYF,TGTGCCAGCAGCTTATACGCAGATACGCAGTATTTT
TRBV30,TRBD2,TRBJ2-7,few,CAWGSGTYEQYF,TGTGCCTGGGGTAGCGGGACCTACGAGCAGTACTTC
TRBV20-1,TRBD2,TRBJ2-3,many,CSARDLLAGTDTQYF,TGCAGTGCTAGAGATTTGCTAGCGGGCACAGATACGCAGTATTTT
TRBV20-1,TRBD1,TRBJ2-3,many,CSARGDRVKHTPDTQYF,TGCAGTGCTAGAGGGGACAGGGTCAAACACACACCAGATACGCAGTATTTT
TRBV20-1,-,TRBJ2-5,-,CSARGQHRYQETQYF,TGCAGTGCTAGGGGCCAACATCGGTACCAAGAGACCCAGTACTTC
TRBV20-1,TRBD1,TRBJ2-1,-,CSARLGQPYNEQFF,TGCAGTGCTAGACTGGGACAGCCCTACAATGAGCAGTTCTTC
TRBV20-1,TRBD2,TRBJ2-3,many,CSADTEAGGSTDTQYF,TGCAGTGCCGACACGGAAGCGGGAGGTAGCACAGATACGCAGTATTTT
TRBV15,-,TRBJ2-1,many,CATSRDPLSYNEQFF,TGTGCCACCAGCAGAGATCCACTATCCTACAATGAGCAGTTCTTC